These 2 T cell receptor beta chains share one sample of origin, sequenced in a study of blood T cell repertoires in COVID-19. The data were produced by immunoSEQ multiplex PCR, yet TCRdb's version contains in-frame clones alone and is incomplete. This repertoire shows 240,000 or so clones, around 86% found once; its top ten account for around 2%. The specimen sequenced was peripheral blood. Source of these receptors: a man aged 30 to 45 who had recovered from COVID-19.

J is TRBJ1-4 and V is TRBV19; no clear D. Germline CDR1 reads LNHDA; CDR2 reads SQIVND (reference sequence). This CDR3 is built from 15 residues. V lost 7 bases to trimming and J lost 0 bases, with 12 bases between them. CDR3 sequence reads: CASTTLGATNEKLFF. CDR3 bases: TGTGCCAGTACCACCCTAGGCGCAACTAATGAAAAACTGTTTTTT. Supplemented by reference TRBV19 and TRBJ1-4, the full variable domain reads DGGITQSPKYLFRKEGQNVTLSCEQNLNHDAMYWYRQDPGQGLRLIYYSQIVNDFQKGDIAEGYSVSREKKESFPLTVTSAQKNPTAFYLCASTTLGATNEKLFFGSGTQLSVL.

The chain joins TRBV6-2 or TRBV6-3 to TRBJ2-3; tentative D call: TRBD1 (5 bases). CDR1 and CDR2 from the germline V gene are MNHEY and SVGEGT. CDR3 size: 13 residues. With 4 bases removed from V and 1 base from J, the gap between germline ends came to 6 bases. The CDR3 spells CASSWGRTDTQYF. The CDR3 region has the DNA TGTGCCAGCAGTTGGGGCCGCACAGATACGCAGTATTTT.